This TCR beta chain came from a study of T cell responses to AZD1222 COVID-19 vaccine. Study-level findings and limits: Targets within unmutated variant regions were reportedly found for nearly half of spike-specific TCRs. Two doses of AZD1222 preceded a rise in Spike-specific TCR breadth and depth. Just a handful of AZD1222 recipients were seropositive at baseline. White British people made up most donors, females outnumbered males, and clonal diversity was possibly underestimated.

A note on this clone: Its target is not known.

Some clones are missing from TCRdb's copy, which holds only in-frame ones; the method was immunoSEQ multiplex PCR. Counted here are approximately 190,000 clones, over 85% occurring once; the ten biggest clones make up 0.95% to 1.1%. From germline, CDR1 is KGHSH and CDR2 LQKENI. After removal of 3 bases from V and 5 bases from J, the junction contained 13 bases not matched to a gene. There are 17 residues in the CDR3. Sequenced here: peripheral blood, sampled 28 days after the second AZD1222 dose. The receptor was isolated from an adult who received the AZD1222 COVID-19 vaccine. V gene TRBV18 combines with J gene TRBJ1-1, with 9 bases that match TRBD1. This chain's CDR3 is CASSPVNRGRRGTEAFF. CDR3 DNA sequence: TGTGCCAGCTCACCTGTCAACAGGGGGCGCAGGGGGACTGAAGCTTTCTTT. Supplemented by reference TRBV18 and TRBJ1-1, the full variable domain reads NAGVMQNPRHLVRRRGQEARLRCSPMKGHSHVYWYRQLPEEGLKFMVYLQKENIIDESGMPKERFSAEFPKEGPSILRIQQVVRGDSAAYFCASSPVNRGRRGTEAFFGQGTRLTVV.